The 3 T cell receptor beta chains below were found in one sample sequenced in a study of cytomegalovirus exposure and HLA in healthy donors. Primers for the PCR totalled 60 Vbeta and 13 Jbeta. Clones were sequenced by immunoSEQ multiplex PCR, and TCRdb holds only the in-frame ones, with some missing. The table records more than 120,000 clones, around 78% of them present only once. The specimen was PBMCs. The receptor source for this set is a woman aged 35 to 49 in good health and CMV-seropositive.

The J gene is TRBJ1-5, the V gene TRBV27; 8 bases are a match to TRBD1. The V and J ends lost 1 base and 6 bases, in that order; junction bases with no gene match: 5. CDR1 is MNHEY and CDR2 is SMNVEV in the germline V gene (reference sequence). There are 15 residues in the CDR3. This CDR3 is CASSLWPGGGQPQHF. In nucleotides, the CDR3 is TGTGCCAGCAGTTTATGGCCAGGGGGCGGTCAGCCCCAGCATTTT.

This rearrangement joins TRBV7-6 to TRBJ2-5; 8 bases line up with TRBD1. The trim removed 5 bases at V and 4 bases at J, leaving 6 bases unmatched. This CDR3 has 14 residues. CDR1 is SGHVS and CDR2 is FNYEAQ in the germline V gene. The DNA of the CDR3 is TGTGCCAGCAGCACCGACAGGGGACGAGAGACCCAGTACTTC. It codes for CASSTDRGRETQYF.

CDR3 sequence (DNA): TGTGCCAGCAGACACAGGGGTCGAAACTATGGCTACACCTTC. It yields the protein CASRHRGRNYGYTF. The chain couples TRBV2 to TRBJ1-2; 7 positions agree with TRBD1. V shed 6 bases, J shed 2 bases, and the junction held 6 bases outside the gene matches. The CDR3 totals 14 residues. Germline lookup yields CDR1 SNHLY and CDR2 FYNNEI.